This TCR beta chain was found in a study of blood T cell repertoires in COVID-19. The wider study: Donors in the United States, Italy and Spain gave samples during acute or convalescent COVID-19. PBMCs, B-cell-depleted T cells, or T cells were the source of the cDNA or gDNA that made up the material.

The data were produced by immunoSEQ multiplex PCR, yet TCRdb's version contains in-frame clones alone and is incomplete. This sample has about 190,000 clones; around nine tenths occur once, and the top ten carry 1.1%. Germline V gene sequence: CDR1 KGHSH, CDR2 LQKENI. The V gene lost 3 bases and the J gene lost 4 bases, with 15 bases spanning the gap. CDR3 length: 15 amino acids. The sequencing input was peripheral blood. This TCR was sampled from a young man with acute or convalescent COVID-19. The V gene is TRBV18, the J gene TRBJ2-5; a weak D match, TRBD1 (7 bases). The CDR3 sequence is CASSPRQGGLETQYF. CDR3 sequence (DNA): TGTGCCAGCTCACCTAGACAGGGAGGATTAGAGACCCAGTACTTC.